The 2 T cell receptor beta chains in this list originate from one sample, sequenced in a study of T-cell reconstitution after alpha-beta-depleted transplantation in children. Unique molecular identifiers were incorporated during preparation of the TCRbeta library. TCRdb passed the PCR reads through MiXCR, listing each CDR3 protein once. Here the sample spans approximately 490,000 distinct CDR3 sequences, around 13% being singletons. The specimen comprised PBMCs from the stem cell graft donor, sampled from the stem cell graft. Receptor source: a human donor who donated a stem cell graft to a child with combined immunodeficiency.

The chain uses TRBV4-3 and TRBJ2-7, with D perhaps given as TRBD1 or TRBD2 (5 bases each). This CDR3 comprises 14 residues. Trimming shortened V by 1 base and J by 5 bases, and 12 bases separated the two germline ends. Germline-derived CDR1 and CDR2 are LGHNA and YSLEER. The chain's CDR3 is CASSQVAGTDEQYF. The CDR3 DNA reads TGCGCCAGCAGCCAAGTGGCAGGGACCGACGAGCAGTACTTC.

This sequence joins TRBV4-3 and TRBJ2-7; D may be TRBD2 (5 bases). The germline V gene encodes CDR1 LGHNA and CDR2 YSLEER. The CDR3 covers 15 residues. V lost 0 bases and J lost 2, with 11 bases in between. The DNA for the CDR3 is TGCGCCAGCAGCCAAGATCGTCACGGGACCTACGAGCAGTACTTC. Translating it yields CASSQDRHGTYEQYF.